This T cell receptor (beta chain) was sequenced in a study of PD-L1 blockade in urothelial cancer. Looking at the study overall: Blood analyses occurred 3 weeks (second dose) and 6 weeks post treatment start.

Trimming removed 6 bases from V and 3 bases from J, with 15 bases in between. Germline V lookup: CDR1 KGHSH, CDR2 LQKENI. This CDR3 is 15 amino acids long. The sample's time point: peripheral blood 6 weeks after treatment start. Patients each gave 1 to 8 samples, pretreatment and on-treatment. Synthetic TCR analog templates were spiked into all PCRs individually. TCRdb's copy holds only in-frame clones and misses some; the assay was immunoSEQ multiplex PCR. Counted here are about 130,000 clones, around 86% occurring once; the ten biggest clones make up around 2.4%. This clonotype was obtained from a man in his fifties or sixties with urothelial cancer. This sequence joins TRBV18 and TRBJ1-5; D ambiguous. The material sequenced was PBMCs, taken around atezolizumab (anti-PD-L1) treatment. The CDR3 nucleotides are TGTGCCAGCTCTCCCCCCGGGTCACCCAATCAGCCCCAGCATTTT. The encoded protein is CASSPPGSPNQPQHF.